This T cell receptor beta chain was identified in a study of shared clonotypes between healthy human individuals. This CDR3 region has 14 residues. Per the germline V gene, CDR1 is MNHEY and CDR2 is SMNVEV (reference sequence). V was pared by 5 bases and J by 4 bases, with 14 bases between. Selected positively for CCR7 and CD45RO-negative, naive CD8 cells excluded terminally differentiated effector memory CD45RA+ cells. Source study methods: Junction-only sequences without quality scores were provided by ImmunoSEQ, so filtering was different. Measured with immunoSEQ multiplex PCR; TCRdb has only the in-frame clones, and not every one. For V, J and clone size, that table is used; D and trimming come from the DNA. The table includes roughly 2,000,000 clones, approximately 94% detected once.

The chain carries TRBV27 and TRBJ1-2, with D possibly TRBD1 on 6 matching bases. This clonotype was sampled from a man aged 18 to 30 in good health. Sequenced sample: naive CD8+ T cells sorted from blood. The chain's CDR3 is CASSPLGGGYGYTF. In DNA form, the CDR3 reads TGTGCCAGCAGTCCCTTGGGAGGGGGCTATGGCTACACCTTC.